The clone carrying this TCR beta chain has a count of ten or more. These data come from a study of prognosis after radiotherapy for stage I lung cancer. A draw of approximately 6 milliliters of peripheral blood took place at each of two time points. Using two-round multiplex PCR, the authors amplified TCR beta CDR3 from genomic DNA. The authors ran first-round PCR with primers specific to each TRBV and TRBJ gene. Each CDR3 protein is one row after TCRdb ran MiXCR on the multiplex PCR reads. The sample holds 20,000 to 30,000 distinct CDR3 sequences, 25% to 30% seen once. This CDR3 spans 15 amino acids. CDR1 is LNHDA, CDR2 SQIVND, per germline (reference sequence). The junction had 8 bases not matched to a gene; V was cut back by 2 bases and J by 8 bases.

The sequenced sample was PBMCs, obtained before or after stereotactic body radiation therapy (not recorded which). The source is a donor older than 45 with non-small cell lung cancer. J is TRBJ1-4 and V is TRBV19; TRBD1 matches at 7 bases. The DNA for the CDR3 is TGTGCCAGTAGTATACCCCGACAGGGCTACGAAAAACTGTTTTTT. It yields the protein CASSIPRQGYEKLFF.